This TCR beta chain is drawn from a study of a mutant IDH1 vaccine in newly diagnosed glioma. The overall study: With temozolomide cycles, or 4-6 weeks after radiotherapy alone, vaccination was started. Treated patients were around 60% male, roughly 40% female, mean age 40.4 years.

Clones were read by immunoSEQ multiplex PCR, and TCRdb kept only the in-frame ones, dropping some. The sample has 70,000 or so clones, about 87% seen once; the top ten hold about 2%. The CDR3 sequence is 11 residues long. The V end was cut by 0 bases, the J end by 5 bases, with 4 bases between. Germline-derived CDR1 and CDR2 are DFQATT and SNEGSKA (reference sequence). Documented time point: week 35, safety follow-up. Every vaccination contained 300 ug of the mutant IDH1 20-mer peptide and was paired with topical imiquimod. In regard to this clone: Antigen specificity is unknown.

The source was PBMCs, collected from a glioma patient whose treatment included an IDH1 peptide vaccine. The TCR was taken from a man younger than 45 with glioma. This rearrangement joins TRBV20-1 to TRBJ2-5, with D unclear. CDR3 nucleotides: TGCAGTGCTAGAGATTGGGAGACCCAGTACTTC. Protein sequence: CSARDWETQYF.